This TCR beta chain emerged from a study of blood T cells in healthy people across ages. A second PCR of roughly 7 to 11 cycles used a sample-barcoded 5' primer and a J-beta primer mix. A 12-random-nucleotide template-switch adaptor tagged each cDNA molecule. Using its own MiXCR run on the 5' RACE reads, TCRdb lists one record per CDR3 protein. The sample contains about 650,000 distinct CDR3 sequences, about 50% of which appear only once. This clonotype came up once. Its matching antigen is unknown. A read error may explain this, as a much larger clone is one base away. Peripheral blood from each donor was collected in a volume of about 10 milliliters. Germline CDR1 MGHRA, CDR2 YSYEKL. The J segment lost 4 bases and the V segment lost 1 base, leaving 14 bases of the junction unmatched. This CDR3 is built from 18 residues. Notes on the study in general: The unsorted PBMCs prevented any conclusive comparison of naive versus antigen-experienced cells.

This chain connects TRBV4-1 to TRBJ2-3; TRBD2 agrees at 7 bases. What was sequenced was blood. The receptor was isolated from a woman of 80 years or more in good health. CDR3 nucleotides: TGCGCCAGCAGCCAAGTCACCCGGACTGGGGCGGGGGCAGATACGCAGTATTTT. Encoded protein: CASSQVTRTGAGADTQYF.